These 23 T cell receptor beta chains came from one sample sequenced in a study of cytomegalovirus exposure and HLA in healthy donors. With 60 Vbeta and 13 Jbeta primers, the PCR was carried out. Using immunoSEQ multiplex PCR, the repertoire was profiled, and TCRdb retains in-frame clones only, with some absent. Its table lists 190,000 or so clones. The sample comprised PBMCs. The receptors originated from a boy aged 5-17 years in good health and CMV-seronegative.

The genes are TRBV5-1 and TRBJ1-1; a weak D match, TRBD1 (6 bases). Germline assignment: CDR1 SGHRS and CDR2 YFSETQ. The CDR3 is 15 residues long. The V gene lost 4 bases and the J gene lost 0 bases, with 13 bases spanning the gap. The CDR3 sequence: CASSIQGPLNTEAFF. CDR3 in DNA: TGCGCCAGCAGCATACAGGGACCCCTGAACACTGAAGCTTTCTTT.

This chain connects TRBV14 to TRBJ2-3; 7 nucleotides line up with TRBD1. Unmatched junction bases numbered 12, after V lost 5 bases and J lost 4 bases. The CDR3 sequence is 16 residues long. The germline V gene encodes CDR1 SGHDN and CDR2 FVKESK. Here the CDR3 DNA reads TGTGCCAGCAGCGACCGACAGGGAACCCCCCCAGATACGCAGTATTTT. Encoded protein: CASSDRQGTPPDTQYF.

The chain employs TRBV7-8 and TRBJ1-2, with D maybe TRBD1 (5 bases). The CDR3 runs 14 residues. The ends were cut back, 1 base at V and 6 bases at J, with 12 bases in the middle. Germline V gives CDR1 SGHVS, CDR2 FQNEAQ. The CDR3 DNA follows: TGTGCCAGCAGCTTAGTCCAGGGTGATGATGGCTACACCTTC. Translation gives CASSLVQGDDGYTF. The full variable domain, its missing parts supplied by reference TRBV7-8 and TRBJ1-2, is GAGVSQSPRYKVAKRGQDVALRCDPISGHVSLFWYQQALGQGPEFLTYFQNEAQLDKSGLPSDRFFAERPEGSVSTLKIQRTQQEDSAVYLCASSLVQGDDGYTFGSGTRLTVV.

V and J are TRBV28 and TRBJ1-2, with D possibly matching TRBD1 (5 bases). The germline V gene has CDR1 MDHEN and CDR2 SYDVKM. V was pared by 5 bases and J by 4 bases, with 17 bases between. CDR3 length: 15 amino acids. This chain's CDR3 is CASSPAAGHFYGYTF. CDR3 sequence (DNA): TGTGCCAGCAGTCCTGCCGCAGGACACTTCTATGGCTACACCTTC.

The chain carries TRBV30 and TRBJ1-5; D not certain. The CDR3 covers 13 residues. Looked up from germline, CDR1 is GTSNPN and CDR2 is SVGIG (reference sequence). V dropped 3 bases and J dropped 1 base, with 7 bases sitting between them. The DNA for the CDR3 is TGTGCCTGGAGCCACACAAGCAATCAGCCCCAGCATTTT. It encodes CAWSHTSNQPQHF.

The CDR3 nucleotides read TGTGCCAGCTCACCGGGACAGGGGGCTTTCGAGCAGTACTTC. Protein: CASSPGQGAFEQYF. The chain is built from TRBV18 and TRBJ2-7, with 12 nucleotides matching TRBD1. V shed 3 bases, J shed 6 bases, and the junction held 3 bases outside the gene matches. Germline loops: CDR1 KGHSH, CDR2 LQKENI. The CDR3 is made up of 14 amino acids.

The V call is TRBV6-1, the J call TRBJ1-2, with 7 bases aligning to TRBD1. The ends lost 5 bases at V and 7 bases at J; junction bases unmatched: 4. The CDR3 is 12 amino acids. The V gene's germline CDR1 is MNHNS and CDR2 SASEGT. The chain's CDR3 is CASSRDSLGYTF. CDR3 bases: TGTGCCAGCAGTCGGGACAGCCTTGGCTACACCTTC.

The chain employs TRBV7-9 and TRBJ1-4, with D unclear. The length of the CDR3 is 13 residues. In germline, CDR1 is SEHNR, CDR2 FQNEAQ (reference sequence). V dropped 2 bases and J dropped 5 bases, with 6 bases sitting between them. CDR3 protein: CASSLNGNEKLFF. CDR3 in DNA: TGTGCCAGCAGCTTAAATGGCAATGAAAAACTGTTTTTT.

The J gene is TRBJ2-1, the V gene TRBV11-3, with D maybe TRBD1 (5 bases). Looked up from germline, CDR1 is SGHNT and CDR2 is YENEEA. V was trimmed by 3 bases and J by 7 bases, leaving 16 bases between them. CDR3 length equals 15 residues. CDR3 amino acids: CASSFTGQKGNEQFF. CDR3 in DNA: TGTGCCAGCAGCTTTACTGGGCAGAAGGGGAATGAGCAGTTCTTC.

This rearrangement joins TRBV25-1 to TRBJ2-1; D perhaps matches TRBD1 (6 bases). The CDR3 has 16 residues. The germline V and J ends were trimmed by 1 base and 6 bases, with 16 bases remaining between them. Germline CDR1 and CDR2: MGHDK and SYGVNS. The CDR3 bases are TGTGCCAGCAGTGAATGGGCAAAGGGGGACCGCAATGAGCAGTTCTTC. Protein product: CASSEWAKGDRNEQFF.

V and J are TRBV13 and TRBJ2-1, with 10 bases identical to TRBD1. The CDR3 spans 15 residues. V trimming: 7 bases; J trimming: 10 bases; junction bases outside the gene matches: 13. The V gene's germline CDR1 is PRHDT and CDR2 FYEKMQ (reference sequence). CDR3 nucleotides: TGTGCCAGCAAAGAACCGGGACAGGGGTCAAAGGAGCAGTTCTTC. Residues: CASKEPGQGSKEQFF. Full variable domain (missing parts from reference TRBV13 and TRBJ2-1): AAGVIQSPRHLIKEKRETATLKCYPIPRHDTVYWYQQGPGQDPQFLISFYEKMQSDKGSIPDRFSAQQFSDYHSELNMSSLELGDSALYFCASKEPGQGSKEQFFGPGTRLTVL.

V and J are TRBV15 and TRBJ2-2, with TRBD2 matching 7 bases. With V trimmed by 0 bases and J by 4 bases, 8 bases remained unmatched. The CDR3 loop spans 17 amino acids. Germline V gene sequence: CDR1 LNHNV, CDR2 YYDKDF (reference sequence). The CDR3 bases are TGTGCCACCAGCAGAGATCTGGGCGGGGGTTTCACCGGGGAGCTGTTTTTT. It translates to CATSRDLGGGFTGELFF.

The chain combines TRBV2 with TRBJ2-3; TRBD2 agrees at 11 bases. Germline loops: CDR1 SNHLY, CDR2 FYNNEI. V dropped 0 bases and J dropped 0; count of bases not matched to a gene: 8. The CDR3 runs 19 residues. The CDR3 nucleotides are TGTGCCAGCAGTGAAGCGGTACCGGGACTAGCGGAGAGCACAGATACGCAGTATTTT. Translating it yields CASSEAVPGLAESTDTQYF.

Of note for this clone: One junction end does not reproduce the germline sequence, and a read error may be involved. The chain uses TRBV7-9 and TRBJ2-7; maybe TRBD2 (7 bases). The CDR3 runs to 14 residues. Germline loops: CDR1 SEHNR, CDR2 FQNEAQ (reference sequence). CDR3 bases: TGTGCCAGCAGCTCCTCGGGGGGCTCCTACGAGCAGTGCTTC. Its protein is CASSSSGGSYEQCF.

The V and J genes are TRBV27 and TRBJ1-1; perhaps TRBD1 as D (6 bases). The length of the CDR3 is 14 residues. V was pared by 1 base and J by 2 bases, with 8 bases between. Germline loops: CDR1 MNHEY, CDR2 SMNVEV (reference sequence). CDR3 DNA sequence: TGTGCCAGCAGTTTATACAGGGAAAACACTGAAGCTTTCTTT. Translation: CASSLYRENTEAFF.

The genes are TRBV13 and TRBJ2-7; TRBD2 matches at 11 bases. With V trimmed by 5 bases and J by 3 bases, 6 bases remained unmatched. CDR3 length equals 15 residues. CDR1 is PRHDT, CDR2 FYEKMQ, per germline (reference sequence). The CDR3 sequence is CASSGSGGDFYEQYF. DNA for the CDR3: TGTGCCAGCAGCGGTAGCGGGGGGGATTTCTACGAGCAGTACTTC.

The chain employs TRBV7-9 and TRBJ1-4; TRBD1 matches at 8 bases. V trimming: 5 bases; J trimming: 7 bases; junction bases outside the gene matches: 12. This CDR3 contains 16 residues. Germline CDR1 reads SEHNR; CDR2 reads FQNEAQ (reference sequence). In nucleotides, the CDR3 is TGTGCCAGCAGCGGCAGAGGGGGGACAGGCAGTGAAAAACTGTTTTTT. This translates into CASSGRGGTGSEKLFF.

V is TRBV5-6 and J is TRBJ1-5, with no clear D. The V gene's germline CDR1 is SGHDT and CDR2 YYEEEE. The CDR3 is 15 residues long. Trimming took 4 bases from V and 0 from J, leaving 11 bases between them. The CDR3 here is CASSPWRSSNQPQHF. CDR3 in DNA: TGTGCCAGCAGCCCTTGGCGGAGTAGCAATCAGCCCCAGCATTTT.

V usage is TRBV5-1 and J usage is TRBJ1-1; 8 bases map to TRBD1. V shed 4 bases, J shed 1 base, and the junction held 3 bases outside the gene matches. CDR1 SGHRS and CDR2 YFSETQ come from the germline V gene. This CDR3 comprises 14 residues. The CDR3 spells CASSGDRGNTEAFF. CDR3 DNA sequence: TGCGCCAGCAGCGGAGACAGGGGGAACACTGAAGCTTTCTTT.

This chain links TRBV10-2 with TRBJ2-7, with TRBD2 matching over 14 bases. Germline V CDR1 and CDR2: WSHSY, SAAADI. V lost 3 bases, J lost 7 bases, and 5 bases stayed unmatched. The CDR3 sequence is 15 residues long. The CDR3 coding sequence is TGCGCCAGCAGTGAAGGACTAGCGGGGGGAGAAGAGCAGTACTTC. The encoded protein is CASSEGLAGGEEQYF.

The rearrangement uses TRBV6-4 and TRBJ2-1; TRBD1 might be the D (5 bases). V lost 5 bases and J 5 bases, leaving 10 bases between the germline ends. The CDR3 loop spans 13 amino acids. In germline, CDR1 is MRHNA, CDR2 SNTAGT. The CDR3 loop reads CASSLTANNEQFF. As DNA, the CDR3 is TGTGCCAGCAGTTTGACAGCCAACAATGAGCAGTTCTTC.

The chain links TRBV14 to TRBJ2-1; D not certain. This CDR3 spans 14 amino acids. Deletions cut 1 base from V and 1 base from J, with 5 bases between. In germline, CDR1 is SGHDN, CDR2 FVKESK. The CDR3 sequence: CASSQVSSYNEQFF. CDR3 nucleotides: TGTGCCAGCAGCCAAGTGAGTTCCTACAATGAGCAGTTCTTC.

The V and J genes are TRBV5-1 and TRBJ2-1; possibly TRBD2 for D (5 bases). The CDR3 is 12 amino acids. Germline assignment: CDR1 SGHRS and CDR2 YFSETQ. V shed 3 bases and J shed 9 bases, with 10 bases lying between them. CDR3 nucleotides: TGCGCCAGCAGCTCTGAAGGGAGTGAGCAGTTCTTC. Protein product: CASSSEGSEQFF.